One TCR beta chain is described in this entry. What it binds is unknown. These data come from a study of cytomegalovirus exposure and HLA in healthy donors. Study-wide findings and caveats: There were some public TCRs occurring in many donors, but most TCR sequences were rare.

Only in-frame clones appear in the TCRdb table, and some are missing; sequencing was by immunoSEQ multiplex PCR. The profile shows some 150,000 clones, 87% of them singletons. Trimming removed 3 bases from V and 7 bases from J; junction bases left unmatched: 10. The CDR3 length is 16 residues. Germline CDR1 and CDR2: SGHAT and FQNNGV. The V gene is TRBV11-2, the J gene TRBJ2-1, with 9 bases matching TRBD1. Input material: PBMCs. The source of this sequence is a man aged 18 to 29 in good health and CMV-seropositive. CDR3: CASSFRTGGAVNEQFF. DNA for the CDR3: TGTGCCAGCAGCTTCAGAACAGGGGGCGCGGTGAATGAGCAGTTCTTC.